This passage covers 7 T cell receptor beta chains from one sample sequenced in a study of cytomegalovirus exposure and HLA in healthy donors. This table comes from immunoSEQ multiplex PCR, and its TCRdb copy is limited to in-frame clones, with some not included. The sample carries under 300,000 clones, 86% recorded once. Sequencing was performed on PBMCs. All receptors derive from a woman under 30 in good health and CMV-seronegative.

The gene calls are TRBV9 and TRBJ2-5; tentatively, D is TRBD1 (6 bases). The CDR3 is 15 residues long. The germline V and J ends were trimmed by 3 bases and 4 bases, with 16 bases remaining between them. The germline V gene has CDR1 SGDLS and CDR2 YYNGEE. CDR3 amino acids: CASSGGGTGSETQYF. For the CDR3, the DNA is TGTGCCAGCAGCGGGGGTGGTACAGGGTCAGAGACCCAGTACTTC. Supplemented by reference TRBV9 and TRBJ2-5, the full variable domain reads DSGVTQTPKHLITATGQRVTLRCSPRSGDLSVYWYQQSLDQGLQFLIQYYNGEERAKGNILERFSAQQFPDLHSELNLSSLELGDSALYFCASSGGGTGSETQYFGPGTRLLVL.

This clone showed up just a few times. The V call is TRBV29-1, the J call TRBJ1-4; 7 bases map to TRBD1. The CDR3 has 11 amino acids. V gave up 4 bases and J gave up 10 bases; unmatched junction bases: 3. Germline assignment: CDR1 SQVTM and CDR2 ANQGSEA. CDR3 sequence: CSVGQGGKLFF. In nucleotides, the CDR3 is TGCAGCGTTGGACAGGGTGGAAAACTGTTTTTT.

The chain employs TRBV4-3 and TRBJ2-3, with 7 bases aligning to TRBD1. V trimming: 3 bases; J trimming: 2 bases; junction bases outside the gene matches: 8. Germline V gene data show CDR1 as LGHNA and CDR2 as YSLEER. The CDR3 has 16 amino acids. The CDR3 DNA reads TGCGCCAGCAGCCAGGACAGGTCCATTCCCACAGATACGCAGTATTTT. Protein: CASSQDRSIPTDTQYF.

This clone showed up just once. The chain uses TRBV19 and TRBJ2-1, with 8 bases fitting TRBD1. The germline gives CDR1 LNHDA, CDR2 SQIVND (reference sequence). Unmatched junction bases numbered 8, after V lost 5 bases and J lost 2 bases. CDR3 length equals 16 residues. The CDR3: CASSADRGETYNEQFF. The CDR3 DNA is TGTGCCAGTAGTGCCGACAGGGGTGAGACCTACAATGAGCAGTTCTTC.

The CDR3 reads CASRRDRTDTQYF. In nucleotides, the CDR3 is TGTGCCAGCAGAAGGGACAGGACAGATACGCAGTATTTT. The J gene is TRBJ2-3, the V gene TRBV6-5, with TRBD1 matching 8 bases. Germline values: CDR1 MNHEY, CDR2 SVGAGI. CDR3 length: 13 amino acids. J was trimmed by 3 bases and V by 6 bases; bases with no gene match: 2.

V gene TRBV2 combines with J gene TRBJ1-1, with 7 bases aligning to TRBD1. Looked up from germline, CDR1 is SNHLY and CDR2 is FYNNEI. Unmatched junction bases numbered 10, after V lost 8 bases and J lost 4 bases. This CDR3 comprises 14 residues. CDR3 loop: CASRPEGASTEAFF. The CDR3 DNA reads TGTGCCAGCCGACCTGAGGGGGCGTCCACTGAAGCTTTCTTT.

V and J are TRBV12-5 and TRBJ2-1, with TRBD2 identical over 8 bases. Germline CDR1 LGHNT, CDR2 FRNRAP. This CDR3 has 13 residues. The junction had 3 bases not matched to a gene; V was cut back by 7 bases and J by 4 bases. The CDR3 DNA is TGTGCTAGTGCGCGGGAGGCTTACAATGAGCAGTTCTTC. Its protein product is CASAREAYNEQFF.